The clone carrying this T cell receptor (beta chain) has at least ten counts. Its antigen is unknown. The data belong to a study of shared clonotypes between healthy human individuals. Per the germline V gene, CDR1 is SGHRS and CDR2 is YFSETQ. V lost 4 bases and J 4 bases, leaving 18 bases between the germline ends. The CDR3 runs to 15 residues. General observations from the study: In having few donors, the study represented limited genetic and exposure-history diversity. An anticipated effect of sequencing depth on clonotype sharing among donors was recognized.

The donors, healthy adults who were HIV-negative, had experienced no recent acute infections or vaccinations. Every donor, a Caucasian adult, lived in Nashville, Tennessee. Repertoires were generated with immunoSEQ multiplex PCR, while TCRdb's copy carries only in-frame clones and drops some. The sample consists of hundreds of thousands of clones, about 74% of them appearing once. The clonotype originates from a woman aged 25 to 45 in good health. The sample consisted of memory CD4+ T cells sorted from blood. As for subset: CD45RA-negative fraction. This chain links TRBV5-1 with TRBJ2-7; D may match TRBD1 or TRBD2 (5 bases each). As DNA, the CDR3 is TGCGCCAGCAGCCCGTCTGCCGGGGCGCCGTACGAGCAGTACTTC. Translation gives CASSPSAGAPYEQYF.